The present TCR beta chain was sequenced within a study of metastatic and nonmetastatic thyroid tumors. Whole-study context: The comparison covered peripheral blood and tumor or nodule tissue in malignant and benign thyroid patients. Findings and caveats of the study: Versus benign nodules, malignant thyroid tumors reportedly had significantly higher TCR beta diversity, in blood and tumor.

Only a few counts were recorded for this clone. What it recognizes is unknown. Patients underwent thyroid surgery, and none had received any treatment before it. Original data processing: A distant-metastasis classifier for papillary thyroid cancer was built using CDR3 differences across clinicopathological groups. TCRdb re-clonotyped the PCR reads via MiXCR. It is TCRdb's table, rather than the study itself, that gives the V and J calls and clone size. The repertoire holds tens of thousands of clones, with around 14% as singletons. Sequenced: blood. This clonotype originated in a male donor with papillary thyroid cancer or a benign thyroid nodule (not recorded which). Some clones in this sample may be carry-over from other donors' samples.

The CDR3 region has the DNA TGTGCCAGCAGCCAAAGAGTTGAACCAGAGACCCAGTACTTC. Translation gives CASSQRVEPETQYF. The chain is built from TRBV6-2 or TRBV6-3 and TRBJ2-5; D remains unclear. The V gene lost 6 bases and the J gene lost 4 bases, with 15 bases spanning the gap. The CDR3 loop spans 14 amino acids. CDR1 MNHEY and CDR2 SVGEGT come from the germline V gene.